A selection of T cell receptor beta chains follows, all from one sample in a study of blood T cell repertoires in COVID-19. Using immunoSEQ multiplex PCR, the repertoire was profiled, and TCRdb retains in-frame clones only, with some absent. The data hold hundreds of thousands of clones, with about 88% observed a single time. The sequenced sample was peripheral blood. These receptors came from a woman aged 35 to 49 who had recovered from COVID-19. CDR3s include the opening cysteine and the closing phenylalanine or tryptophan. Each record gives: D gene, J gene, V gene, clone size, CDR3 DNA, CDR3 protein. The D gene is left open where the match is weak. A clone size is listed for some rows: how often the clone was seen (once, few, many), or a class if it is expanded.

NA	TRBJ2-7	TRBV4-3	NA	TGCGCCAGCAGCCTCATCCTAGGTATGGAATACGAGCAGTACTTC	CASSLILGMEYEQYF
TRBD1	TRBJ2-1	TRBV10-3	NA	TGTGCCATCAGAGGGGACAGGGGAATCTACAATGAGCAGTTCTTC	CAIRGDRGIYNEQFF
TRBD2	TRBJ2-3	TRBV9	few	TGTGCCAGCAGCGCGCAAGCGGGGGTCACAGATACGCAGTATTTT	CASSAQAGVTDTQYF
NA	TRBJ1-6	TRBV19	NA	TGTGCCAGTGCAGGGGTCTATAATTCACCCCTCCACTTT	CASAGVYNSPLHF
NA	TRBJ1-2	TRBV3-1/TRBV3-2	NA	TGTGCCAGCAGCCAAGAACTTCAATGGTCAGGGAATGGCTACACCTTC	CASSQELQWSGNGYTF
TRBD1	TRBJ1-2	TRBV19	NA	TGTGCCAGTAGTATATGGGGACAGGGGAACTATGGCTACACCTTC	CASSIWGQGNYGYTF
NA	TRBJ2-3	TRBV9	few	TGTGCCAGCAGCGTAGTTGAGGGTTCTAGCACAGATACGCAGTATTTT	CASSVVEGSSTDTQYF
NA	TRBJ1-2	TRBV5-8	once	TGTGCCAGCAGCCCAACAGGGTTGTCTGGCTACACCTTC	CASSPTGLSGYTF
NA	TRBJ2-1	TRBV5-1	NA	TGCGCCAGCAGCTTGGAAGCAAGTAATGAGCAGTTCTTC	CASSLEASNEQFF
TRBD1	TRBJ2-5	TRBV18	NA	TGTGCCAGCTCACCACCGTGGACAGGGGCTGAAGAGACCCAGTACTTC	CASSPPWTGAEETQYF
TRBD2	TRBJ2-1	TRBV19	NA	TGTGCCAGTAGTCCTCCGGCGGGGGCCTACAATGAGCAGTTCTTC	CASSPPAGAYNEQFF
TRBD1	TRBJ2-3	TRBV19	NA	TGTGCCAGTAGGTACCGGGACAGGGCGGCAGATACGCAGTATTTT	CASRYRDRAADTQYF
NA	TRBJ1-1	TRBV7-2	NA	TGTGCCAGCAGCCCCCTCGGCTCGGGTGGAGGCACTGAAGCTTTCTTT	CASSPLGSGGGTEAFF
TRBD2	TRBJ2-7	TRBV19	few	TGTGCCAGTAGTATAGCGGGAGGGCCCTACGAGCAGTACTTC	CASSIAGGPYEQYF
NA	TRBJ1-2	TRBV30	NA	TGTGCCTGGAGTGTAACCGGACGGACTTACTATGGCTACACCTTC	CAWSVTGRTYYGYTF
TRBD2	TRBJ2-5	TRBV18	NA	TGTGCCAGCTCACCACCGGAAGCGGGAGGGCCTGAGACCCAGTACTTC	CASSPPEAGGPETQYF
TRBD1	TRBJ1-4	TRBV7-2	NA	TGTGCCAGCAGCCGCGGGACAGGAGTTGCAACTAATGAAAAACTGTTTTTT	CASSRGTGVATNEKLFF
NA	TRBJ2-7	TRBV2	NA	TGTGCCACCACACACCCGGGACACCCGTCCTACGAGCAGTACTTC	CATTHPGHPSYEQYF
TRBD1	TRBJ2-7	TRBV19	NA	TGTGCCAGTAGTATGTTGAGCACCGGGACAGGGGGTCCTTACGAGCAGTACTTC	CASSMLSTGTGGPYEQYF
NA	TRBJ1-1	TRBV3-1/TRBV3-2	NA	TGTGCCAGCAGCCAAGATCACAGCAGTAACACTGAAGCTTTCTTT	CASSQDHSSNTEAFF
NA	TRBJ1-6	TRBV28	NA	TGTGCCAGCAGTTTACGGGAGGGAATCTATAATTCACCCCTCCACTTT	CASSLREGIYNSPLHF
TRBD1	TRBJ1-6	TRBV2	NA	TGTGCCAGCAGGGCCGGGGAAGGGGGCCGCAATTCACCCCTCCACTTT	CASRAGEGGRNSPLHF
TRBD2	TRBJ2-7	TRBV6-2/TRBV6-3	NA	TGTGCCAGCAGTTACTCGGGCTTCCTAGCGGTGTACGAGCAGTACTTC	CASSYSGFLAVYEQYF
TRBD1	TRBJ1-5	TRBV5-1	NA	TGCGCCAGCAGCTTGGGAGTGGGACAGGGAAGCAATCAGCCCCAGCATTTT	CASSLGVGQGSNQPQHF
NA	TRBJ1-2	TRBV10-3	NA	TGTGCCATCAGTGACCCCGGCGGTTTCCACTATGGCTACACCTTC	CAISDPGGFHYGYTF
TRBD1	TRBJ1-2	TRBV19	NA	TGTGCCAGTAGTATAGACGGGACAGCCGCTCTCTATGGCTACACCTTC	CASSIDGTAALYGYTF